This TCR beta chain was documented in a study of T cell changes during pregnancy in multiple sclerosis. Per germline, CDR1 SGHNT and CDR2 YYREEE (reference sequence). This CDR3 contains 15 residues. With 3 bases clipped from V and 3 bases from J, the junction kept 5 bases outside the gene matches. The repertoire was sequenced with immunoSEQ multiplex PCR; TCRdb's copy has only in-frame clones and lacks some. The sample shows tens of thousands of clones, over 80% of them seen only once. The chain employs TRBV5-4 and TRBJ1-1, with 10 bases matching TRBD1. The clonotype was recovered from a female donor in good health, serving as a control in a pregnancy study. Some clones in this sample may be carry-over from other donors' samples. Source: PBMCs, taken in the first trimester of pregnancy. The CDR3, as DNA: TGTGCCAGCAGCTGGGCCGGGACAGGGGACACTGAAGCTTTCTTT. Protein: CASSWAGTGDTEAFF.